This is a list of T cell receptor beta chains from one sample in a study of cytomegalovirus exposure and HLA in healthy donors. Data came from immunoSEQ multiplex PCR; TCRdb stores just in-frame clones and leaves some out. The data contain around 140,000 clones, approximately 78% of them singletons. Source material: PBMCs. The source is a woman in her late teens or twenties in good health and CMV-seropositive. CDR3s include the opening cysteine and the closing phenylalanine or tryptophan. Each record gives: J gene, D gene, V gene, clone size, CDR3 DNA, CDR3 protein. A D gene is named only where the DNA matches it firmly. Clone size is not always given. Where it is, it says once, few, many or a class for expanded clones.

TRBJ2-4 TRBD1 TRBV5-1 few TGCGCCAGCAGCACCTCCGGACAGGGTGGGCAAAACATTCAGTACTTC CASSTSGQGGQNIQYF
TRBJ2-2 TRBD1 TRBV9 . TGTGCCAGCAGCTTTAGCCGGGACAGCGGAACGAACACCGGGGAGCTGTTTTTT CASSFSRDSGTNTGELFF
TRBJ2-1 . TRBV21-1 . TGTGCCAGCACCCGAAATGCTGGGCTAGCGCGTTTGAACAATGAGCAGTTCTTC CASTRNAGLARLNNEQFF
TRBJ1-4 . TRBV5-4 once TGTGCCAGCAGCTTGGCGGGTTCTAATGAAAAACTGTTTTTT CASSLAGSNEKLFF
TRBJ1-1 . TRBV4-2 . TGTGCCAGCAGCCAAGACAACCGGGGTGAAGCTTTCTTT CASSQDNRGEAFF
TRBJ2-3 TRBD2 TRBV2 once TGTGCCAGCAGGCCGCCTAGCGGGGGGAGCACAGATACGCAGTATTTT CASRPPSGGSTDTQYF
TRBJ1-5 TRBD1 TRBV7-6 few TGTGCCAGCAGCTCCTCGACAGGGTACGGCAATCAGCCCCAGCATTTT CASSSSTGYGNQPQHF
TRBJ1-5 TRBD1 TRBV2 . TGTGCCAGCAGGGGGACAGGGCTCTATCAGCCCCAGCATTTT CASRGTGLYQPQHF
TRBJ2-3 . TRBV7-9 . TGTGCCAGCAGCTTATCCTTCGACAGACAAGGCACAGATACGCAGTATTTT CASSLSFDRQGTDTQYF
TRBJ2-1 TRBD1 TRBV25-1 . TGTGCCAGCAGGGGACAGGGAAACAATGAGCAGTTCTTC CASRGQGNNEQFF
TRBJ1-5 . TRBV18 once TGTGCCAGCTCACCCCTGGCGGGGAGCGGCAATCAGCCCCAGCATTTT CASSPLAGSGNQPQHF
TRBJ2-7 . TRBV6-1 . TGTGCCACCTCGTGGCAGTACTTC CATSWQYF
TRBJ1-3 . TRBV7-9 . TGTGCCAGCAGCCAACAGGGCAAGGACGGAAACACCATATATTTT CASSQQGKDGNTIYF
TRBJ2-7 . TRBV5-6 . TGTGCCAGCAGCTTCTACGGACCGGGGTTTAGCTCCTACGAGCAGTACTTC CASSFYGPGFSSYEQYF
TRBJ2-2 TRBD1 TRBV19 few TGTGCCAGCACGGGACAGGGGTTCACCGGGGAGCTGTTTTTT CASTGQGFTGELFF
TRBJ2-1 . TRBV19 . TGTGCCAGTAGTATGAGCAATGAGCAGTTCTTC CASSMSNEQFF
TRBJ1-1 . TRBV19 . TGTGCCAGCCTTCTCGGGAACACTGAAGCTTTCTTT CASLLGNTEAFF
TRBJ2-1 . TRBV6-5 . TGTGCCAGCAGTTACAGCGCCGGGACACCTTACAATGAGCAGTTCTTC CASSYSAGTPYNEQFF
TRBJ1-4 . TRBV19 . TGTGCCAGTAGTATAGTTCCAGGACTTGCAACTAATGAAAAACTGTTTTTT CASSIVPGLATNEKLFF
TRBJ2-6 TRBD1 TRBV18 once TGTGCCAGCTCCCCGAAGCTACAGGGGACTGGGGCCAACGTCCTGACTTTC CASSPKLQGTGANVLTF
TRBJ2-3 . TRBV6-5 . TGTGCCAGCAGTTACGACAGAGCTAGCACAGATACGCAGTATTTT CASSYDRASTDTQYF
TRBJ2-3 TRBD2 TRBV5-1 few TGCGCCAGCAGCTTGGTAGCGGGGATTACAGATACGCAGTATTTT CASSLVAGITDTQYF
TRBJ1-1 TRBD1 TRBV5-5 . TGTGCCAGCAGCTTGGTATGGGCAGGGGGCGTGGGAACTGAAGCTTTCTTT CASSLVWAGGVGTEAFF
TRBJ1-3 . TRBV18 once TGTGCCAGCTCATCCAACAGAAATTCTGGAAACACCATATATTTT CASSSNRNSGNTIYF
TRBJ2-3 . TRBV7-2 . TGTGCCAGCAGCAATAGGGGGGGCGCAGGGGCCACAGATACGCAGTATTTT CASSNRGGAGATDTQYF
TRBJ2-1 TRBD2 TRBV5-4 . TGTGCCAGCAGCTGGGGACTAGCGGGGAGCTCCTACAATGAGCAGTTCTTC CASSWGLAGSSYNEQFF
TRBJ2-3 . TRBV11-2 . TGTGCCAGCAGCTTTACGAGTGTAACAGATACGCAGTATTTT CASSFTSVTDTQYF
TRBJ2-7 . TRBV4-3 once TGCGCCAGCAGCGCAAGCGGAGGTTCCTACGAGCAGTACTTC CASSASGGSYEQYF
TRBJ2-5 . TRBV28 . TGTGCCAGCAGTTTAATTAGGACTCGACAAGAGACCCAGTACTTC CASSLIRTRQETQYF
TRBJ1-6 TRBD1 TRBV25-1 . TGTGCCAGCAGTGAAAACCCTCCAGGGGGCATCAGGGGTTCACCCCTCCACTTT CASSENPPGGIRGSPLHF
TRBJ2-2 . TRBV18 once TGTGCCAGCTCACCATCCGGGACACGCAACACCGGGGAGCTGTTTTTT CASSPSGTRNTGELFF
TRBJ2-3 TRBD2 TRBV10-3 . TGTGCCATCCGAGAGACTAGCGTCCCAGATACGCAGTATTTT CAIRETSVPDTQYF
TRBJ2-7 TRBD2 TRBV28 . TGTGCCAGCAGGCGGGGGGGTGGGAACCACGAGCAGTACTTC CASRRGGGNHEQYF
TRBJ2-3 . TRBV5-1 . TGCGCCAGCAGCTTGTCACAGGGAAGAGGCACAGATACGCAGTATTTT CASSLSQGRGTDTQYF
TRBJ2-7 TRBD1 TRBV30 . TGTGCCTGGAGTGGGGGTCGGGACAGACTCTCCTACGAGCAGTACTTC CAWSGGRDRLSYEQYF
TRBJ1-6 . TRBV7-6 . TGTGCCAGCAGCCCCGGCGTCCAAGGAGGCTCCTATAATTCACCCCTCCACTTT CASSPGVQGGSYNSPLHF
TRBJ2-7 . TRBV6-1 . TGTGCCAGCAGTACCTTCGGGGGTTACGAGCAGTACTTC CASSTFGGYEQYF